This T cell receptor (beta chain) stems from a study of blood T cell repertoires in COVID-19 (dated by TCRdb to the early 2020s). Notes on the research overall: Samples covering the acute and convalescent phases of COVID-19 were provided by collaborators in the United States, Italy and Spain. The dataset comprised deeply sampled blood TCRbeta repertoires from subjects exposed to, actively infected with, or recovered from COVID-19. Where available, HLA class I and class II types were obtained from metadata supplied by the sample provider rather than from assay-based typing. Samples came from the ongoing ImmuneRACE study (first 160 participants) plus 1,254 subjects from 6 global collaborators. The material from the prospective study consisted of cDNA or gDNA derived from T cells, B-cell-depleted T cells, or PBMCs. A de-identified subject ID, COVID-19 status, age in years and sex were almost always included in the sample metadata. The repertoires were made available in a free public database intended to serve as a resource for research on the immune response to SARS-CoV-2. Results the study describes overall, beyond this receptor: How much clinical and demographic metadata was included differed by source and by participant, and the metadata was provided uncurated.

Whole blood was collected in K2EDTA tubes by collaborating institutions according to the institutions' own protocols. Collaborator samples were shipped for TCRbeta analysis as frozen whole blood, isolated PBMCs, or DNA extracted from either sample type. This clone came up a few times. Its antigen target is currently unknown. Base qualities are not provided; no much larger clone lies one nucleotide away. In the germline V gene, CDR1 corresponds to SGHRS and CDR2 to YFSETQ. The CDR3 holds 14 amino acids from the cysteine to the phenylalanine. Of all the DNA, just the CDR3 is kept, 42 bases in frame from base 1. The germline V and J ends show losses of 3 bases and 3 bases respectively, and no gene match explains 4 bases of the junction. The immunoSEQ Assay, a bias-controlled multiplex PCR, was used to amplify TCRbeta CDR3 regions from genomic DNA. In the authors' own workflow: Within the assay, amplification of reference gene primers was used to estimate how many nucleated cells each sample contained. Sequence reads were collapsed and filtered to measure the absolute abundance of every unique TCRbeta CDR3 rearrangement. Productive Simpson clonality was computed per sample as the square root of Simpson's diversity index over productive rearrangements. In TCRdb, the immuneACCESS table is reduced to in-frame sequences with V and J assigned. These tables do not hold every clone; where another copy was compared, an unresolved V gene accounts for under half, and the others remain unexplained. That table supplies the V and J calls and clone size; D and trimming were determined from the DNA. Within this sample are 100,000 to 140,000 clones, with 75% to 95% of them counted one time only. The ten largest clones add up to 1% to 1.5% of the sample.

This receptor was identified in a woman younger than 45 with acute or convalescent COVID-19. The sequenced sample was peripheral blood. The chain is encoded by TRBV5-1 joined to TRBJ2-7; 9 nucleotides in the junction match TRBD1. For the CDR3, the sequence is CASSSGQGIYEQYF. The nucleotide sequence is TGCGCCAGCAGCTCCGGACAGGGGATCTACGAGCAGTACTTC.